These T cell receptor beta chains were read from a single sample in a study of blood T cell repertoires in COVID-19. Sequenced by immunoSEQ multiplex PCR; TCRdb stores in-frame clones only, minus some. This sample yields roughly 670,000 clones, of which approximately 90% are seen a single time; approximately 0.25% belongs to the top ten. Sequenced: peripheral blood. These receptors were obtained from a woman under 30 with acute or convalescent COVID-19. Both conserved end residues are part of each CDR3. D genes are given only for firm matches. Size is omitted from some rows. Given values are once, few, many or a class for expanded clones.

J	size	V	D	DNA	CDR3
TRBJ1-2	.	TRBV12-5	.	TGTGCTAGTGGTCTATATGGCTACACCTTC	CASGLYGYTF
TRBJ1-6	.	TRBV19	.	TGTGCCAGTAGGACAGCCATGGATTCACCCCTCCACTTT	CASRTAMDSPLHF
TRBJ2-5	.	TRBV5-1	.	TGCGCCAGCAGCTTGGTCGGGTACCAAGAGACCCAGTACTTC	CASSLVGYQETQYF
TRBJ2-7	.	TRBV5-1	TRBD2	TGCGCCAGCAGTTCAGGACTAGGATCCTACGAGCAGTACTTC	CASSSGLGSYEQYF
TRBJ2-1	.	TRBV13	TRBD2	TGTGCCAGCAGCTTGGGACTAGCGGGGGGCAATGAGCAGTTCTTC	CASSLGLAGGNEQFF
TRBJ1-1	.	TRBV19	TRBD1	TGTGCCAGTAGTATTGGAGGGGGCGCGGGTGAAGCTTTCTTT	CASSIGGGAGEAFF
TRBJ1-3	few	TRBV7-2	.	TGTGCCAGCAGCTTTTACCCCACAGGGTTCTCTGGAAACACCATATATTTT	CASSFYPTGFSGNTIYF
TRBJ2-1	once	TRBV24-1	TRBD1	TGTGCCACCAGTGATCTAAACAGGGGCGACGGCTCCTACAATGAGCAGTTCTTC	CATSDLNRGDGSYNEQFF
TRBJ1-5	.	TRBV18	.	TGTGCCAGCTCACGAGGTGAAGGGGGCAATCAGCCCCAGCATTTT	CASSRGEGGNQPQHF
TRBJ2-1	.	TRBV2	.	TGTGCCAGCAGTGAAACGCGCAACTCCTACAATGAGCAGTTCTTC	CASSETRNSYNEQFF
TRBJ1-2	.	TRBV13	.	TGTGCCAGCAGCTTAGACGGGAGGACTGGCTACACCTTC	CASSLDGRTGYTF
TRBJ1-1	.	TRBV9	.	TGTGCCAGCAGCGGAAAACAAGGGGTGAACACTGAAGCTTTCTTT	CASSGKQGVNTEAFF
TRBJ2-5	.	TRBV6-4	TRBD2	TGTGCCAGCAGACGTAGCGGGGGGCCGGGGGAGACCCAGTACTTC	CASRRSGGPGETQYF